This TCR beta chain was captured by sequencing in a study of blood T cell repertoires in COVID-19. Background on the study: Spain, Italy and the United States supplied samples that represented acute and convalescent COVID-19. T cells, B-cell-depleted T cells, or PBMCs supplied cDNA or gDNA.

This clone has just one count. Study processing details: Estimated nucleated cell counts came from reference gene primer amplification. Libraries were prepared by immunoSEQ multiplex PCR; TCRdb keeps only in-frame clonotypes and omits some of them. V and J calls and clone size come straight from that table; D and trimming were deduced from the DNA. The table lists some 130,000 clones, approximately 80% of them singletons, with approximately 4.2% in the top ten. The CDR3 loop spans 13 amino acids. V was shortened by 7 bases and J by 4 bases, with 13 bases between the two germline ends. Germline V gene sequence: CDR1 MNHEY, CDR2 SMNVEV (reference sequence).

Material for sequencing was peripheral blood. This TCR was sampled from a woman aged 80 or older with acute or convalescent COVID-19. The chain has TRBV27 and TRBJ1-1; a possible D gene is TRBD1 (6 bases). The CDR3 here is CASTLTGGTEAFF. The CDR3 DNA is TGTGCCAGCACCCTGACAGGTGGCACTGAAGCTTTCTTT.